This T cell receptor beta chain was profiled in a study of blood T cell repertoires in COVID-19. Per the original data handling: Amplification with reference gene primers provided the estimates of nucleated cell counts. The table came from immunoSEQ multiplex PCR; TCRdb's copy has only in-frame clones and leaves some out. V, J and clone size are those of that table, while D and trimming were read from the DNA. The table shows under 200,000 clones, with more than 70% occurring only once. This study enrolled people aged about 18 to 100 from around 25 US geographic areas. The study assigned cohorts using participant-reported clinical history. The V gene lost 3 bases and the J gene lost 2 bases, with 11 bases spanning the gap. CDR1 and CDR2 (germline): LGHNA, YSLEER. This CDR3 spans 14 amino acids.

V and J are TRBV4-3 and TRBJ2-7; tentative D call: TRBD1 (6 bases). The source is a man aged 35 to 55 with acute COVID-19. What was sequenced was PBMCs or T cells enriched from blood (not recorded which). CDR3 DNA: TGCGCCAGCAGCCACTACGGACAGCCCTACGAGCAGTACTTC. Protein: CASSHYGQPYEQYF.